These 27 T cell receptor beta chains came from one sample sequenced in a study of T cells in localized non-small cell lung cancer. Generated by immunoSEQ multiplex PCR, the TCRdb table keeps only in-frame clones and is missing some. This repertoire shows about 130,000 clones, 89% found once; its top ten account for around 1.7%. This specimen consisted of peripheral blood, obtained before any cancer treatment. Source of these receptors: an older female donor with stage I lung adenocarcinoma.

The DNA of the CDR3 is TGTGCCAGCAGCTCACCCGGGACAGGGCGCGGAGATTCCTACAATGAGCAGTTCTTC. Amino acid sequence: CASSSPGTGRGDSYNEQFF. J is TRBJ2-1 and V is TRBV2, with TRBD1 matching 9 bases. After removal of 6 bases from V and 1 base from J, the junction contained 16 bases not matched to a gene. The CDR3 runs 19 residues. Per the germline V gene, CDR1 is SNHLY and CDR2 is FYNNEI.

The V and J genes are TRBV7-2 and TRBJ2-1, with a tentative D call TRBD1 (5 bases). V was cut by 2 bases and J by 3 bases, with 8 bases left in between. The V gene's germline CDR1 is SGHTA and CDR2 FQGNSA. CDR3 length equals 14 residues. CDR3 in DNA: TGTGCCAGCAGCTTATTCAGGGACTACAATGAGCAGTTCTTC. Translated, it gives CASSLFRDYNEQFF.

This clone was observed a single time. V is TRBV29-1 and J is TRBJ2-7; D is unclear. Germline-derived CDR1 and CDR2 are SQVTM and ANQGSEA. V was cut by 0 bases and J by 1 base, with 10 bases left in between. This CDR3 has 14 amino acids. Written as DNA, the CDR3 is TGCAGCGTTGAAGATCGAGGACGGTCCTACGAGCAGTACTTC. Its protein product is CSVEDRGRSYEQYF.

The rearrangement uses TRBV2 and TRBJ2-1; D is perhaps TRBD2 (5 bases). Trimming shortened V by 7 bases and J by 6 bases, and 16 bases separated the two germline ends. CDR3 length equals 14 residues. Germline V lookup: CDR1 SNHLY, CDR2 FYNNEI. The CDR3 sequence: CASMERAGFNEQFF. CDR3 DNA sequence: TGTGCCAGCATGGAACGGGCGGGCTTCAATGAGCAGTTCTTC.

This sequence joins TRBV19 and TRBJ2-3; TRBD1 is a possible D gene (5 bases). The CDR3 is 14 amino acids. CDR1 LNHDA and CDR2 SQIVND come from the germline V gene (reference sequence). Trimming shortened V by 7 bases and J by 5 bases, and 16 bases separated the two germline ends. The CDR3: CASTNQGSRDTQYF. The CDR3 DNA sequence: TGTGCCAGTACCAATCAGGGTTCACGAGATACGCAGTATTTT. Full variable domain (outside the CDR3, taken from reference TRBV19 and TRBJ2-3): DGGITQSPKYLFRKEGQNVTLSCEQNLNHDAMYWYRQDPGQGLRLIYYSQIVNDFQKGDIAEGYSVSREKKESFPLTVTSAQKNPTAFYLCASTNQGSRDTQYFGPGTRLTVL.

This chain's CDR3 is CASSFSSNTEAFF. The CDR3 DNA follows: TGTGCCAGCAGCTTTAGTTCTAACACTGAAGCTTTCTTT. The chain employs TRBV5-4 and TRBJ1-1; D is ambiguous. This CDR3 has 13 residues. Between the trimmed V and J ends, which lost 2 bases and 2 bases, there was a span of 7 bases. Germline-derived CDR1 and CDR2 are SGHNT and YYREEE (reference sequence). The variable domain in full, with the rest retrieved from reference TRBV5-4 and TRBJ1-1, is ETGVTQSPTHLIKTRGQQVTLRCSSQSGHNTVSWYQQALGQGPQFIFQYYREEENGRGNFPPRFSGLQFPNYSSELNVNALELDDSALYLCASSFSSNTEAFFGQGTRLTVV.

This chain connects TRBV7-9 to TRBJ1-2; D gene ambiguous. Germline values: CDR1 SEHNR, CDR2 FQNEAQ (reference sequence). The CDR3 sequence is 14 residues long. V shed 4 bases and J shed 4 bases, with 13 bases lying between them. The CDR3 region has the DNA TGTGCCAGCAGCTCATCCGGCATTAGCTATGGCTACACCTTC. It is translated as CASSSSGISYGYTF. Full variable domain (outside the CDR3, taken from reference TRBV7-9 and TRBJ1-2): DTGVSQNPRHKITKRGQNVTFRCDPISEHNRLYWYRQTLGQGPEFLTYFQNEAQLEKSRLLSDRFSAERPKGSFSTLEIQRTEQGDSAMYLCASSSSGISYGYTFGSGTRLTVV.

The CDR3, as DNA: TGTGCCAGCAGTGAGTCTCTGGGTGTCAATGAGCAGTTCTTC. Protein: CASSESLGVNEQFF. V is TRBV6-1 and J is TRBJ2-1; D is unresolved. V was pared by 3 bases and J by 6 bases, with 12 bases between. This CDR3 has 14 amino acids. The germline CDR1 and CDR2 sequences are MNHNS and SASEGT.

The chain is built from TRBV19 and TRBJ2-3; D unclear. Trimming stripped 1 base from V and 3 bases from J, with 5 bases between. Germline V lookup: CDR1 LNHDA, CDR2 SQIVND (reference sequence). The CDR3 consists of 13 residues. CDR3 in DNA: TGTGCCAGTAGTATAGCCAAGACAGATACGCAGTATTTT. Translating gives CASSIAKTDTQYF.

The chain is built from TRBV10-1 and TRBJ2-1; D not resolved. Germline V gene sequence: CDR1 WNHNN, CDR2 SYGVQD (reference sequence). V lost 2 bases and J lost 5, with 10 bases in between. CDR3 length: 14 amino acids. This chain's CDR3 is CASSEVLPNNEQFF. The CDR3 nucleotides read TGCGCCAGCAGTGAGGTTCTTCCCAACAATGAGCAGTTCTTC.

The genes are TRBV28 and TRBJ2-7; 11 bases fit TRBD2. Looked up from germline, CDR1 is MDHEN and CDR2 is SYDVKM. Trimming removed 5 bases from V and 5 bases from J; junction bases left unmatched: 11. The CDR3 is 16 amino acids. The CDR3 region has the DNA TGTGCCAGCAGTCCCCTAGTAGCGGGAGGGCTCGACGAGCAGTACTTC. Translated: CASSPLVAGGLDEQYF.

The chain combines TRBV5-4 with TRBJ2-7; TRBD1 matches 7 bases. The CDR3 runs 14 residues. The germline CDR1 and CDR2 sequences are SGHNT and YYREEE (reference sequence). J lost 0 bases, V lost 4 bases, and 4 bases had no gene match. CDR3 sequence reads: CASSPAGGSYEQYF. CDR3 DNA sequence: TGTGCCAGCAGCCCGGCAGGGGGCTCCTACGAGCAGTACTTC.

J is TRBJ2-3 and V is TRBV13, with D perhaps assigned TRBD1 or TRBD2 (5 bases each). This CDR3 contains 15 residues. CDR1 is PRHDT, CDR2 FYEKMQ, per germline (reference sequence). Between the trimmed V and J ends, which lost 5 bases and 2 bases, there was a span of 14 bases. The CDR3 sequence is CASSPGPADTDTQYF. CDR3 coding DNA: TGTGCCAGCAGCCCGGGACCAGCGGACACAGATACGCAGTATTTT.

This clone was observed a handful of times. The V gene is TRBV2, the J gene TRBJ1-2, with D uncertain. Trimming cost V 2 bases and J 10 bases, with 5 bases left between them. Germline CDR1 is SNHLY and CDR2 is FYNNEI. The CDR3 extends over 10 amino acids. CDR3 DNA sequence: TGTGCCAGCAGTGAAAATGTCTACACCTTC. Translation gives CASSENVYTF.

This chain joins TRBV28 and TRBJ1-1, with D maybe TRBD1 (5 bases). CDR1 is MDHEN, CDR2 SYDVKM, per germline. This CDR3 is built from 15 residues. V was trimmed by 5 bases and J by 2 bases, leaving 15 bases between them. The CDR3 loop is CASSTRVAQNTEAFF. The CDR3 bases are TGTGCCAGCAGTACCAGGGTAGCCCAAAACACTGAAGCTTTCTTT.

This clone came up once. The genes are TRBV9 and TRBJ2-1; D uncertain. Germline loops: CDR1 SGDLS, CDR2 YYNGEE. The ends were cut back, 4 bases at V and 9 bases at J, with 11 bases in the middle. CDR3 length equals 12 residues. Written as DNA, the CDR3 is TGTGCCAGCAGCCCGGGCGGCGGTGAGCAGTTCTTC. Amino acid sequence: CASSPGGGEQFF.

CDR3 in amino acids: CASSPKQTLGRSTDTQYF. DNA for the CDR3: TGTGCCAGCAGCCCGAAACAAACACTAGGGAGGAGCACAGATACGCAGTATTTT. V gene TRBV5-4 combines with J gene TRBJ2-3, with a possible D match to TRBD2 (6 bases). The germline CDR1 and CDR2 sequences are SGHNT and YYREEE (reference sequence). With 4 bases removed from V and 0 bases from J, the gap between germline ends came to 21 bases. The CDR3 consists of 18 residues.

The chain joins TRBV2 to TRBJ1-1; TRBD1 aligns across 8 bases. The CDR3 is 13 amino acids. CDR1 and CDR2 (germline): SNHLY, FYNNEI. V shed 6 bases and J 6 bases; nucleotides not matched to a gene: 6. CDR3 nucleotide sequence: TGTGCCAGCAGGGACAGGGTTGACGCTGAAGCTTTCTTT. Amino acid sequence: CASRDRVDAEAFF.

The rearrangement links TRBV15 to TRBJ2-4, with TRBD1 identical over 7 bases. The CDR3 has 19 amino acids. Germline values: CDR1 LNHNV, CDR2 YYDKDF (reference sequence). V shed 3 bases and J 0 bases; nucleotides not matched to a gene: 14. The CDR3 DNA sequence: TGTGCCACCAGCAGTTCCACCGGGACAGTTATACTAGCCAAAAACATTCAGTACTTC. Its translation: CATSSSTGTVILAKNIQYF.

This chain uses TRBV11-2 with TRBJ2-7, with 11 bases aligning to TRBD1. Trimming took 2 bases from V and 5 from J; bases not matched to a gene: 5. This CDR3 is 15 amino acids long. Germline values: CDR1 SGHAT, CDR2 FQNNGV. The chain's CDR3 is CASSLLDRGRNEQYF. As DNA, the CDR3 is TGTGCCAGCAGCTTATTGGACAGGGGGCGCAACGAGCAGTACTTC. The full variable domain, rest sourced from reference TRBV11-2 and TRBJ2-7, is EAGVAQSPRYKIIEKRQSVAFWCNPISGHATLYWYQQILGQGPKLLIQFQNNGVVDDSQLPKDRFSAERLKGVDSTLKIQPAKLEDSAVYLCASSLLDRGRNEQYFGPGTRLTVT.

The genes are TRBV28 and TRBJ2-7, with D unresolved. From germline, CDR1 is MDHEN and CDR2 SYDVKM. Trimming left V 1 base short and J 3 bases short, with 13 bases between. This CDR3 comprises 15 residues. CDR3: CASSLFSGSNYEQYF. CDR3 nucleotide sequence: TGTGCCAGCAGTTTATTTTCCGGATCTAACTACGAGCAGTACTTC.

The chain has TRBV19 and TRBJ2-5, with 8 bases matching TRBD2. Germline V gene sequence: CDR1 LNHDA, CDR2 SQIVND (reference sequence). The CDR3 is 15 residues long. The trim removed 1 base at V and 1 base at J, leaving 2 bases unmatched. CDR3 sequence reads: CASSIVGLAQETQYF. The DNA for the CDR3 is TGTGCCAGTAGTATAGTTGGACTAGCCCAAGAGACCCAGTACTTC.

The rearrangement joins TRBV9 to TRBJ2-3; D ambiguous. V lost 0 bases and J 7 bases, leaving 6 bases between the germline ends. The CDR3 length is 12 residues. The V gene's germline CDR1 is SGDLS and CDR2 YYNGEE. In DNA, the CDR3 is TGTGCCAGCAGCGTAGAGGAGAATACGCAGTATTTT. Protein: CASSVEENTQYF. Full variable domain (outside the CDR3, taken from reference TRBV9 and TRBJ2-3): DSGVTQTPKHLITATGQRVTLRCSPRSGDLSVYWYQQSLDQGLQFLIQYYNGEERAKGNILERFSAQQFPDLHSELNLSSLELGDSALYFCASSVEENTQYFGPGTRLTVL.

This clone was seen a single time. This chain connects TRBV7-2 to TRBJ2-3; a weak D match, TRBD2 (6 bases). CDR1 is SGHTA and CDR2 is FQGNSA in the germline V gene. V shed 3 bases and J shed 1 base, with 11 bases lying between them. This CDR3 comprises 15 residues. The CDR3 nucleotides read TGTGCCAGCAGCTTCCAGGGAGGCGGCACAGATACGCAGTATTTT. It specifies CASSFQGGGTDTQYF.

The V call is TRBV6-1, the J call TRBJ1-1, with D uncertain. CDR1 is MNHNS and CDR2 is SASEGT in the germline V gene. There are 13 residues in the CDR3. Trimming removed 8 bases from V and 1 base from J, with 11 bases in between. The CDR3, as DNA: TGTGCCAGCTTGGATAGGAAGAACACTGAAGCTTTCTTT. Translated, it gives CASLDRKNTEAFF.

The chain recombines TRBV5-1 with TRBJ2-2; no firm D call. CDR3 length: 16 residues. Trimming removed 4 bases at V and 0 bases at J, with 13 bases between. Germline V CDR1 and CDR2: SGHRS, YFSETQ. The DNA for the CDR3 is TGCGCCAGCAGCCGGAGCGCCACATCGAACACCGGGGAGCTGTTTTTT. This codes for CASSRSATSNTGELFF. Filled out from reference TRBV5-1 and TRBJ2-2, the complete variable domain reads KAGVTQTPRYLIKTRGQQVTLSCSPISGHRSVSWYQQTPGQGLQFLFEYFSETQRNKGNFPGRFSGRQFSNSRSEMNVSTLELGDSALYLCASSRSATSNTGELFFGEGSRLTVL.

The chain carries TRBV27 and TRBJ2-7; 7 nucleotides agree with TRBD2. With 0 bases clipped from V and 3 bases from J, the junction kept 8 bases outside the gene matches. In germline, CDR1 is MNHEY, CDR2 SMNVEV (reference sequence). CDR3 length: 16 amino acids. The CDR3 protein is CASSLSRLAPNYEQYF. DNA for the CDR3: TGTGCCAGCAGTTTATCCAGACTAGCTCCTAACTACGAGCAGTACTTC.